A single sample gave rise to the 3 T cell receptor beta chains below, sequenced in a study of blood T cell repertoires in COVID-19. Measured with immunoSEQ multiplex PCR; TCRdb has only the in-frame clones, and not every one. The sample consists of some 90,000 clones, roughly 89% of them appearing once. Specimen: peripheral blood. All receptors come from an elderly woman with active COVID-19.

This rearrangement joins TRBV5-1 to TRBJ2-3; D is ambiguous. This CDR3 is built from 12 residues. V was trimmed by 0 bases and J by 13 bases, leaving 12 bases between them. From germline, CDR1 is SGHRS and CDR2 YFSETQ. The CDR3 DNA reads as TGCGCCAGCAGCTTGGACTATAGTCAGAAGTATTTT. Translating gives CASSLDYSQKYF.

V is TRBV28 and J is TRBJ2-1; 13 bases line up with TRBD2. The CDR3 contains 17 residues. From germline, CDR1 is MDHEN and CDR2 SYDVKM. The J segment lost 8 bases and the V segment lost 5 bases, leaving 12 bases of the junction unmatched. DNA for the CDR3: TGTGCCAGCAGTCCGAGGACTAGCGGGAGCTTAATCGATGAGCAGTTCTTC. It encodes CASSPRTSGSLIDEQFF.

The chain couples TRBV4-1 to TRBJ1-5; D gene ambiguous. In germline, CDR1 is MGHRA, CDR2 YSYEKL. The V end was cut by 1 base, the J end by 2 bases, with 6 bases between. The CDR3 sequence is 14 residues long. The CDR3 bases are TGCGCCAGCAGCCAAGTCTTTGGCAATCAGCCCCAGCATTTT. Protein sequence: CASSQVFGNQPQHF.